A single T cell receptor beta chain is shown here with its context. This record belongs to a study of siplizumab effects on memory and regulatory T cells. Repertoires were generated with immunoSEQ multiplex PCR, while TCRdb's copy carries only in-frame clones and drops some. The top ten hold 1% to 1.5% of the sample, which has more than 85,000 clones, 80% to 95% seen once. V shed 6 bases, J shed 3 bases, and the junction held 7 bases outside the gene matches. Germline V gene sequence: CDR1 SGHRS, CDR2 YFSETQ. The CDR3 is 14 residues long. The source is a human donor in good health. Sequenced sample: CD4+ T cells sorted from blood. V and J are TRBV5-1 and TRBJ2-5, with 8 bases lining up with TRBD2. The DNA for the CDR3 is TGCGCCAGCATTGAAACTAGCGGTAAAGAGACCCAGTACTTC. Translated: CASIETSGKETQYF.